The 8 T cell receptor beta chains reported below all come from one sample, sequenced in a study of blood T cell repertoires in COVID-19. Data came from immunoSEQ multiplex PCR; TCRdb stores just in-frame clones and leaves some out. The data contain fewer than 350,000 clones, 65% to 90% of them singletons. The source material was peripheral blood. These receptors were obtained from a woman aged 55-75 years with active or convalescent COVID-19.

The genes are TRBV18 and TRBJ2-1; D ambiguous. The V gene's germline CDR1 is KGHSH and CDR2 LQKENI. CDR3 length: 14 residues. The V and J ends lost 4 bases and 1 base respectively, with 8 bases between them. CDR3: CASSLLISYNEQFF. CDR3 in DNA: TGTGCCAGCTCACTCCTAATTTCCTACAATGAGCAGTTCTTC.

V and J are TRBV7-9 and TRBJ1-3; D uncertain. From germline, CDR1 is SEHNR and CDR2 FQNEAQ (reference sequence). V was trimmed by 5 bases and J by 8 bases, leaving 16 bases between them. The CDR3 spans 14 residues. The CDR3 sequence: CASSPGLLEHTIYF. CDR3 coding DNA: TGTGCCAGCAGCCCCGGACTTCTGGAACACACCATATATTTT.

This clone turned up a few times. This chain connects TRBV5-6 to TRBJ2-5; 7 bases match TRBD1. V gave up 2 bases and J gave up 2 bases; unmatched junction bases: 6. The CDR3 totals 15 residues. Germline V gene sequence: CDR1 SGHDT, CDR2 YYEEEE. The DNA of the CDR3 is TGTGCCAGCAGCTTCACAGGGGTCGGACAAGAGACCCAGTACTTC. It specifies CASSFTGVGQETQYF.

This rearrangement joins TRBV28 to TRBJ1-2; 8 nucleotides agree with TRBD1. The CDR3 sequence is 12 residues long. Germline V gives CDR1 MDHEN, CDR2 SYDVKM. V gave up 4 bases and J gave up 12 bases; unmatched junction bases: 7. CDR3 sequence (DNA): TGTGCCAGCAGTTCCGGACAGGGAGGTCACACCTTC. Translating gives CASSSGQGGHTF.

The V call is TRBV27, the J call TRBJ2-2; D might be TRBD2 (6 bases). The CDR3 covers 16 residues. V was shortened by 0 bases and J by 2 bases, with 10 bases between the two germline ends. Germline loops: CDR1 MNHEY, CDR2 SMNVEV (reference sequence). In DNA, the CDR3 is TGTGCCAGCAGTTTATCCGGGACTGATAACACCGGGGAGCTGTTTTTT. Encoded protein: CASSLSGTDNTGELFF.

The V gene is TRBV10-1, the J gene TRBJ2-2; TRBD2 matches 8 bases. Looked up from germline, CDR1 is WNHNN and CDR2 is SYGVQD (reference sequence). J gave up 7 bases and V 2 bases, and 3 bases lay outside the gene matches. This CDR3 spans 14 amino acids. The CDR3 is CASSEPGLVGELFF. The CDR3 bases are TGCGCCAGCAGTGAGCCGGGACTAGTCGGGGAGCTGTTTTTT.

The rearrangement joins TRBV7-9 to TRBJ2-7, with a possible D match to TRBD1 (5 bases). Germline V gene sequence: CDR1 SEHNR, CDR2 FQNEAQ (reference sequence). V lost 1 base to trimming and J lost 0 bases, with 19 bases between them. There are 18 residues in the CDR3. Written as DNA, the CDR3 is TGTGCCAGCAGCTTAGAGGGGTTCTGGACGGAGTACTCCTACGAGCAGTACTTC. This gives the protein CASSLEGFWTEYSYEQYF.

The J gene is TRBJ2-3, the V gene TRBV2; the match to TRBD2 covers 8 bases. Germline CDR1 is SNHLY and CDR2 is FYNNEI. The CDR3 extends over 18 amino acids. Trimming removed 9 bases from V and 0 bases from J; junction bases left unmatched: 17. CDR3 in DNA: TGTGCCAGTGCGTCCCCCCAGCGGGGGCAAATTAGCACAGATACGCAGTATTTT. It yields the protein CASASPQRGQISTDTQYF.